This T cell receptor (beta chain) was recorded in a study of blood T cell repertoires in COVID-19. As for the study in general: From the United States, Italy and Spain came samples of acute and convalescent COVID-19.

Sequenced by immunoSEQ multiplex PCR; TCRdb stores in-frame clones only, minus some. The table records more than 300,000 clones, around 86% of them present only once. CDR3 length: 16 amino acids. J gave up 6 bases and V 1 base, and 6 bases lay outside the gene matches. Germline V gives CDR1 SGHTA, CDR2 FQGNSA. The study recruited people aged 18 to 89 years across about 25 US areas. Cohorts were assigned according to the clinical history that participants reported. This TCR was sampled from a man younger than 40 who had recovered from COVID-19. The sample taken for sequencing was PBMCs or T cells enriched from blood (not recorded which). This sequence joins TRBV7-2 and TRBJ2-5; 12 nucleotides match TRBD1. CDR3 DNA: TGTGCCAGCAGCTTAGACGGGACAGGGGGCGCGAAGACCCAGTACTTC. As protein: CASSLDGTGGAKTQYF. The full variable domain, with the rest looked up from reference TRBV7-2 and TRBJ2-5, is GAGVSQSPSNKVTEKGKDVELRCDPISGHTALYWYRQSLGQGLEFLIYFQGNSAPDKSGLPSDRFSAERTGGSVSTLTIQRTQQEDSAVYLCASSLDGTGGAKTQYFGPGTRLLVL.